This passage covers 3 T cell receptor beta chains from one sample sequenced in a study of blood T cell repertoires in COVID-19. Using immunoSEQ multiplex PCR, the repertoire was profiled, and TCRdb retains in-frame clones only, with some absent. The table lists approximately 58,000 clones, 70% to 90% of them singletons, with around a third in the top ten. Sequences were obtained from peripheral blood. Receptors originate from a man between 60 and 75 years old with COVID-19, enrolled during active disease.

CDR3 loop: CASSQDPGATQYF. Written as DNA, the CDR3 is TGTGCCAGCAGCCAAGATCCAGGGGCAACCCAGTACTTC. J is TRBJ2-5 and V is TRBV3-1 (or the pseudogene TRBV3-2), with D possibly being TRBD1 (6 bases). The V gene lost 0 bases and the J gene lost 8 bases, with 10 bases spanning the gap. CDR1 is LGHDT, CDR2 YNNKEL, per germline (reference sequence). This CDR3 comprises 13 residues.

This chain links TRBV9 with TRBJ1-3, with D possibly TRBD1 on 6 matching bases. Germline-derived CDR1 and CDR2 are SGDLS and YYNGEE. Trimming removed 4 bases at V and 0 bases at J, with 14 bases between. The CDR3 length is 16 residues. DNA for the CDR3: TGTGCCAGCAGCCCTCGGACAGTAAACTCTGGAAACACCATATATTTT. It encodes CASSPRTVNSGNTIYF.

This clone was seen only once. This chain joins TRBV27 and TRBJ1-1; D might be TRBD1 (6 bases). There are 15 residues in the CDR3. Germline CDR1 is MNHEY and CDR2 is SMNVEV (reference sequence). The V end was cut by 2 bases, the J end by 1 base, with 11 bases between. Here the CDR3 reads CASSLKGGANTEAFF. Here the CDR3 DNA reads TGTGCCAGCAGTTTAAAGGGGGGGGCGAACACTGAAGCTTTCTTT.